The 15 T cell receptor beta chains below all came from one sample that was sequenced in a study of T cell changes during pregnancy in multiple sclerosis (dated by TCRdb to the late 2010s). Library prep was done by the immunoSEQ multiplex PCR assay. Held by TCRdb, this immuneACCESS table contains in-frame sequences only and omits some clones. Under half of the omission traces to an unresolved V gene where checked; the cause of the rest is unknown. The sample includes around 100,000 clones, with about 91% observed a single time. The ten most abundant clones make up about 0.88% of the sample. Here the sequenced sample was peripheral blood, taken after pregnancy. These TCRs come from a female donor with multiple sclerosis, enrolled in a pregnancy study.

CDR3 protein: CASSLLGGPNTEAFF. The CDR3 coding sequence is TGTGCCAGCAGTTTATTGGGGGGGCCGAACACTGAAGCTTTCTTT. The chain uses TRBV27 and TRBJ1-1; possibly TRBD1 for D (6 bases). The length of the CDR3 is 15 residues. Trimming removed 1 base at V and 1 base at J, with 10 bases between. Germline loops: CDR1 MNHEY, CDR2 SMNVEV (reference sequence).

The V call is TRBV28, the J call TRBJ1-2; D call uncertain. The CDR3 length is 12 residues. Germline V gene lookup returns CDR1 MDHEN and CDR2 SYDVKM. V shed 3 bases and J shed 4 bases, with 6 bases lying between them. The CDR3 DNA reads TGTGCCAGCAGTTTTAACAGCTATGGCTACACCTTC. Residues: CASSFNSYGYTF.

The CDR3 DNA reads TGTGCCAGCAGTAATGGGCGGGCTCGTAGGGACTATGGCTACACCTTC. This gives the protein CASSNGRARRDYGYTF. The rearrangement links TRBV27 to TRBJ1-2; D unresolved. V was pared by 5 bases and J by 3 bases, with 19 bases between. This CDR3 region has 16 residues. CDR1 and CDR2 (germline): MNHEY, SMNVEV (reference sequence).

The V call is TRBV9, the J call TRBJ1-3; a weak D match, TRBD1 (6 bases). Germline V lookup: CDR1 SGDLS, CDR2 YYNGEE. V was cut by 5 bases and J by 2 bases, with 11 bases left in between. The CDR3 length is 14 residues. CDR3 nucleotide sequence: TGTGCCAGCAGTGAACAGGGCCCTGGAAACACCATATATTTT. Its translation: CASSEQGPGNTIYF.

This clone has just one count. The chain links TRBV5-1 to TRBJ2-1, with D possibly matching TRBD2 (6 bases). Trimming stripped 0 bases from V and 3 bases from J, with 7 bases between. The germline V gene has CDR1 SGHRS and CDR2 YFSETQ. There are 14 residues in the CDR3. In DNA form, the CDR3 reads TGCGCCAGCAGCTTGGCGGGACTCTACAATGAGCAGTTCTTC. Its protein is CASSLAGLYNEQFF. The full variable domain, completed using reference TRBV5-1 and TRBJ2-1, is KAGVTQTPRYLIKTRGQQVTLSCSPISGHRSVSWYQQTPGQGLQFLFEYFSETQRNKGNFPGRFSGRQFSNSRSEMNVSTLELGDSALYLCASSLAGLYNEQFFGPGTRLTVL.

The chain recombines TRBV5-1 with TRBJ2-7, with D perhaps TRBD2 (6 bases). Trimming removed 5 bases from V and 3 bases from J, with 18 bases in between. CDR1 SGHRS and CDR2 YFSETQ come from the germline V gene. This CDR3 contains 15 residues. CDR3 residues: CASRQTSTDYYEQYF. CDR3 nucleotides: TGCGCCAGCAGACAAACCTCCACGGACTACTACGAGCAGTACTTC.

The rearrangement links TRBV5-3 to TRBJ1-5, with a possible D match to TRBD1 (6 bases). TRBV5-3 is annotated as an ORF whose role is uncertain. The length of the CDR3 is 15 residues. V was trimmed by 0 bases and J by 6 bases, leaving 13 bases between them. CDR3 residues: CARSLAEGVCQPQHF. DNA of the CDR3: TGTGCCAGAAGCTTGGCTGAGGGGGTATGTCAGCCCCAGCATTTT.

The chain combines TRBV4-3 with TRBJ2-7; D may be TRBD1 (5 bases). Trimming shortened V by 0 bases and J by 3 bases, and 9 bases separated the two germline ends. The germline V gene encodes CDR1 LGHNA and CDR2 YSLEER. The CDR3 consists of 14 residues. CDR3 in amino acids: CASSQERQHYEQYF. Here the CDR3 DNA reads TGCGCCAGCAGCCAAGAAAGACAGCACTACGAGCAGTACTTC.

This clone was observed a few times. V is TRBV7-9 and J is TRBJ1-1, with D tentatively TRBD1 (5 bases). V was trimmed by 5 bases and J by 2 bases, leaving 15 bases between them. The CDR3 covers 15 residues. Looked up from germline, CDR1 is SEHNR and CDR2 is FQNEAQ (reference sequence). In DNA, the CDR3 is TGTGCCAGCAGCCGCCCCAGGGCGGTCAACACTGAAGCTTTCTTT. Protein product: CASSRPRAVNTEAFF.

The chain joins TRBV7-9 to TRBJ1-5, with no clear D. CDR3 size: 13 residues. From germline, CDR1 is SEHNR and CDR2 FQNEAQ (reference sequence). Trimming removed 10 bases at V and 2 bases at J, with 12 bases between. In DNA, the CDR3 is TGTGCCACCGCCCACGGGGGCAATCAGCCCCAGCATTTT. Residues: CATAHGGNQPQHF.

V is TRBV5-1 and J is TRBJ2-3; 11 bases are shared with TRBD2. The CDR3 loop spans 17 amino acids. The ends lost 4 bases at V and 8 bases at J; junction bases unmatched: 15. Germline loops: CDR1 SGHRS, CDR2 YFSETQ. The DNA for the CDR3 is TGCGCCAGCAGCCCCGTTCTAGCGGGGGGACTCTTTGGTACGCAGTATTTT. Its protein product is CASSPVLAGGLFGTQYF. The full variable domain, in which reference TRBV5-1 and TRBJ2-3 provide the parts outside the CDR3, is KAGVTQTPRYLIKTRGQQVTLSCSPISGHRSVSWYQQTPGQGLQFLFEYFSETQRNKGNFPGRFSGRQFSNSRSEMNVSTLELGDSALYLCASSPVLAGGLFGTQYFGPGTRLTVL.

The chain uses TRBV19 and TRBJ1-5; D unclear. CDR1 is LNHDA, CDR2 SQIVND, per germline (reference sequence). The CDR3 length is 14 residues. V lost 3 bases, J lost 2 bases, and 8 bases lay in between. The CDR3 reads CASSMRGRNQPQHF. Written as DNA, the CDR3 is TGTGCCAGTAGTATGAGAGGTCGCAATCAGCCCCAGCATTTT.

This clone came up once. The chain carries TRBV7-9 and TRBJ2-2; weak D call: TRBD1 (6 bases). The CDR3 is made up of 15 amino acids. With 6 bases removed from V and 1 base from J, the gap between germline ends came to 12 bases. Per the germline V gene, CDR1 is SEHNR and CDR2 is FQNEAQ (reference sequence). The CDR3 sequence: CASRTGTKNTGELFF. In DNA form, the CDR3 reads TGTGCCAGCAGGACCGGGACAAAGAACACCGGGGAGCTGTTTTTT. Full variable domain (missing parts from reference TRBV7-9 and TRBJ2-2): DTGVSQNPRHKITKRGQNVTFRCDPISEHNRLYWYRQTLGQGPEFLTYFQNEAQLEKSRLLSDRFSAERPKGSFSTLEIQRTEQGDSAMYLCASRTGTKNTGELFFGEGSRLTVL.

V gene TRBV27 combines with J gene TRBJ2-1; TRBD2 matches 15 bases. The CDR3 spans 20 residues. Germline-derived CDR1 and CDR2 are MNHEY and SMNVEV (reference sequence). V dropped 7 bases and J dropped 10; count of bases not matched to a gene: 23. DNA of the CDR3: TGTGCCAGCACCCGACTGGGACTAGCGGGGGGCGGGAGAGCAGTTGGGGAGCAGTTCTTC. It specifies CASTRLGLAGGGRAVGEQFF.

The rearrangement joins TRBV7-9 to TRBJ2-7; maybe TRBD2 (6 bases). Germline values: CDR1 SEHNR, CDR2 FQNEAQ (reference sequence). This CDR3 is built from 14 residues. V lost 1 base and J 2 bases, leaving 9 bases between the germline ends. CDR3 nucleotides: TGTGCCAGCAGCTTAGGGGGGGTCACCTACGAGCAGTACTTC. Translating gives CASSLGGVTYEQYF.